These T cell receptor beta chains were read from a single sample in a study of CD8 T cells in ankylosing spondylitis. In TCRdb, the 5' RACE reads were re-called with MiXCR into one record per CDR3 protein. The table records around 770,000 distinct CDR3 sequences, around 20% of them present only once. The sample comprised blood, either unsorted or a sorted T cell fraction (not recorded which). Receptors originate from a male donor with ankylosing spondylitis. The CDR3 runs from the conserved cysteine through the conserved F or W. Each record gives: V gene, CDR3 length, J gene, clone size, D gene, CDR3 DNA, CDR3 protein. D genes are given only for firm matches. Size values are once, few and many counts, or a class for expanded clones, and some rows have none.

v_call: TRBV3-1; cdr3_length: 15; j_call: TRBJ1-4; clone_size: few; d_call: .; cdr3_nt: TGTGCCAGCAGCCAACAGGCCGATTCGAATGAAAAACTGTTTTTT; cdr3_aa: CASSQQADSNEKLFF
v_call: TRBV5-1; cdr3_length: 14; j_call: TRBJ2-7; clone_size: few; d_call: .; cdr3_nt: TGCGCCAGCAGCTTGCCGGGACTTTTAAGCGAGCAGTACTTC; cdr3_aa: CASSLPGLLSEQYF
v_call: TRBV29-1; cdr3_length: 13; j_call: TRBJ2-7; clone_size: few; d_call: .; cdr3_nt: TGCAGCGTTGAAGAGACAGGTACCTACGAGCAGTACTTC; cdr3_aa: CSVEETGTYEQYF
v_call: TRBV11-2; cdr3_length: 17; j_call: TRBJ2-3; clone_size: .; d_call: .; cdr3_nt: TGTGCCAGCAGCTTAGTGGGGGGGCAGGCTAGCACAGATACGCAGTATTTT; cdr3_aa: CASSLVGGQASTDTQYF
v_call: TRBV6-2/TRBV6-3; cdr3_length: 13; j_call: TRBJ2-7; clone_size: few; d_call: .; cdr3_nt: TGTGCCAGCAGTAGTTGGCAACACTACGAGCAGTACTTC; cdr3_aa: CASSSWQHYEQYF
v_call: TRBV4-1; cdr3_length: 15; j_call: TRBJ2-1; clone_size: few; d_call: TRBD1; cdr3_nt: TGCGCCAGCAGCCAGGGACAGTCCACCTACAATGAGCAGTTCTTC; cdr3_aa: CASSQGQSTYNEQFF
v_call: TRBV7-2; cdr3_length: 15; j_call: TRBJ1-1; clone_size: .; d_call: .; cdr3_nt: TGTGCCAGCAGCTTAGCGGCGCGCATGAACACTGAAGCTTTCTTT; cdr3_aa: CASSLAARMNTEAFF
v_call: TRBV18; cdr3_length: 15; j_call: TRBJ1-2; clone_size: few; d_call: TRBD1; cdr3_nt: TGTGCCAGCTCACCGCCGGGACAGGGTCACTATGGCTACACCTTC; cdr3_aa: CASSPPGQGHYGYTF
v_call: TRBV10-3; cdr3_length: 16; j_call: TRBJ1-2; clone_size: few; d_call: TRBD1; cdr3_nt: TGTGCCATCAGTGAGTTCTCCGGGACAGGCGGCGATGGCTACACCTTC; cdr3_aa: CAISEFSGTGGDGYTF
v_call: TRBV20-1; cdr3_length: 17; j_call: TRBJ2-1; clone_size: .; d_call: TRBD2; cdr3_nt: TGCAGTGCTAGAGATTCCCGAGGTAGCGGGGGGCCCAATGAGCAGTTCTTC; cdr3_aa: CSARDSRGSGGPNEQFF
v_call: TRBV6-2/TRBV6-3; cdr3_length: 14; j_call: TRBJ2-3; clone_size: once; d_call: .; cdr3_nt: TGTGCCAGCAGAGAGTGGGGGAGAACAGATACGCAGTATTTT; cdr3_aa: CASREWGRTDTQYF
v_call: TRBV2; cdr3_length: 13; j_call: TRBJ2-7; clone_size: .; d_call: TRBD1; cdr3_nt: TGTGCCAGCACCACTCGACAGGGACACGAGCAGTACTTC; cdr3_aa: CASTTRQGHEQYF
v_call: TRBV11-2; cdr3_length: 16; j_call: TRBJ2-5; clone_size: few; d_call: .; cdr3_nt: TGTGCCAGCAGCTTAGCCTCGGGACCGTCCCAAGAGACCCAGTACTTC; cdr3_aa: CASSLASGPSQETQYF
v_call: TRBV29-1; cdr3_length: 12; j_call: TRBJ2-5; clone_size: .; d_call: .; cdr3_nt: TGCAGCGTGCTACAGGGAGCGGAGACCCAGTACTTC; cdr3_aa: CSVLQGAETQYF
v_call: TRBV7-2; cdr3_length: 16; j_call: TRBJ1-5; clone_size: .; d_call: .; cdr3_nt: TGTGCCAGCAGCTTAGACCCGAACAGACTCAATCAGCCCCAGCATTTT; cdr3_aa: CASSLDPNRLNQPQHF
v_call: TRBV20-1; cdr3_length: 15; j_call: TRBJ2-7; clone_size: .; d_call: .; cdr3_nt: TGCAGTCCCCGCCGCGGGACTCCACCGGCCTACGAGCAGTACTTC; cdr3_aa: CSPRRGTPPAYEQYF
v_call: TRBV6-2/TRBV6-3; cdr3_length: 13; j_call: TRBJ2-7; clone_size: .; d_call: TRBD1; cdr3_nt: TGTGCCAGCAGTTACGGGACAGGGGCCGAGCAGTACTTC; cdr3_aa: CASSYGTGAEQYF
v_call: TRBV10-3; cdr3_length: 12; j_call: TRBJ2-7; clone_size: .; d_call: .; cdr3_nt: TGTGCCATCGGCGACTATCTCCACGAGCAGTACTTC; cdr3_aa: CAIGDYLHEQYF
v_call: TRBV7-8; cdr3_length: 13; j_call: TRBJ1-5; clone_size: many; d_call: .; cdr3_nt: TGTGCCAGCAGCGTCTCAGTGTATCAGCCCCAGCATTTT; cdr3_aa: CASSVSVYQPQHF
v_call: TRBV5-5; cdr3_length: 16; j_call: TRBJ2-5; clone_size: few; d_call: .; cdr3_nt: TGTGCCAGCAGCTTGGTGGGCACCCGGCGGGCAGAGACCCAGTACTTC; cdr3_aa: CASSLVGTRRAETQYF
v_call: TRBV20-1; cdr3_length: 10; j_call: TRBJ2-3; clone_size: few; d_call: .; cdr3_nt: TGCAGTGCTCTACTAGATACGCAGTATTTT; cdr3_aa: CSALLDTQYF
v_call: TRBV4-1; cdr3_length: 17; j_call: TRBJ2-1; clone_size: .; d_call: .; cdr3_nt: TGCGCCAGCAGCCAAGTGCCAGCAACGAGCTCCTACAATGAGCAGTTCTTC; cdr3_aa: CASSQVPATSSYNEQFF
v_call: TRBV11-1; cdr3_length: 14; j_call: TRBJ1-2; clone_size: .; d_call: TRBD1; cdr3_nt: TGTGCCAGCAGCGCAAGGACAGGGGTTCGTGGCTACACCTTC; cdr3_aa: CASSARTGVRGYTF
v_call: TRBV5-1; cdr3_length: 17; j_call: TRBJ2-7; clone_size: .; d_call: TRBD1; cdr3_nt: TGCGCCAGCAGCTTGGGACAGGGTCTCCTAGGCGGCTACGAGCAGTACTTC; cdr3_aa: CASSLGQGLLGGYEQYF
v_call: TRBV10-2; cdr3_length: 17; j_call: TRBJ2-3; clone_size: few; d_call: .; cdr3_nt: TGCGCCAGCAGTGTAGGGGGTTGGGGGGGGCCCTTGGATACGCAGTATTTT; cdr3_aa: CASSVGGWGGPLDTQYF
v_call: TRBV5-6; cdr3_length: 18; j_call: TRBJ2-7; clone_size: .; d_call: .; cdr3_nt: TGTGCCAGCAGCTCGCAGCTCCGGGACCTTGGACCAGGCTACGAGCAGTACTTC; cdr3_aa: CASSSQLRDLGPGYEQYF
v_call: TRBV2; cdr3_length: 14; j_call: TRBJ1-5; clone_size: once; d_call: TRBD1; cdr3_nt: TGTGCCAGCAAGGGACAGAGTAGCAATCAGCCCCAGCATTTT; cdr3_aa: CASKGQSSNQPQHF
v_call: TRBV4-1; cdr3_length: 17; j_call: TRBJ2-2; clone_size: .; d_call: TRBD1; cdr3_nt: TGCGCCAGCAGCCAAGTCCCGGGACAGGGGAGTGTGGGGGAGCTGTTTTTT; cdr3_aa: CASSQVPGQGSVGELFF
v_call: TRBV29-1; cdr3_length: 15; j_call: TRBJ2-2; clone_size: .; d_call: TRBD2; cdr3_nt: TGCAGCGTAGGTCGACTAGCGGGCGGGACCGGGGAGCTGTTTTTT; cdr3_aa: CSVGRLAGGTGELFF